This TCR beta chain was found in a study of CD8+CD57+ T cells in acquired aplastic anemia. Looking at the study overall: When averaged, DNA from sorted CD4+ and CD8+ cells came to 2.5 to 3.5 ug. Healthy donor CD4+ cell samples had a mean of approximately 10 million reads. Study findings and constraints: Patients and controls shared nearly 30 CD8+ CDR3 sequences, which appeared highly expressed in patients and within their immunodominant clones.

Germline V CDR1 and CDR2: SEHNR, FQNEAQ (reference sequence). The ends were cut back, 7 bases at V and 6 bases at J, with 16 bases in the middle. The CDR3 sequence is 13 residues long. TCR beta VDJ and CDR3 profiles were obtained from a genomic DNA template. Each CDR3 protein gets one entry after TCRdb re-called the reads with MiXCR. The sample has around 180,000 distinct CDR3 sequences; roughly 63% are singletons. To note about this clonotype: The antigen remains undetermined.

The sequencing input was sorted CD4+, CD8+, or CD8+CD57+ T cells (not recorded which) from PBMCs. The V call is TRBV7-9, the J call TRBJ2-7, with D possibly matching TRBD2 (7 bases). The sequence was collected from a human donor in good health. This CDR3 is CASTLVGGPEQYF. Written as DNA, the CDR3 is TGTGCCAGCACTCTCGTGGGGGGGCCCGAGCAGTACTTC. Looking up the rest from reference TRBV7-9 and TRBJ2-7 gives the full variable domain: DTGVSQNPRHKITKRGQNVTFRCDPISEHNRLYWYRQTLGQGPEFLTYFQNEAQLEKSRLLSDRFSAERPKGSFSTLEIQRTEQGDSAMYLCASTLVGGPEQYFGPGTRLTVT.